Listed below are T cell receptor beta chains from one sample, sequenced in a study of cytomegalovirus exposure and HLA in healthy donors. Clones were read by immunoSEQ multiplex PCR, and TCRdb kept only the in-frame ones, dropping some. The data show about 56,000 clones, about 92% seen once. Input material: PBMCs. These receptors all stem from a woman aged 18-30 years in good health and CMV-seropositive. Both conserved end residues are part of each CDR3. Fields, in order: clone size, D gene, J gene, V gene, CDR3 DNA, CDR3 protein. The D gene is left open where the match is weak. Clone size is not always given. Where it is, it says once, few, many or a class for expanded clones.

abundance: NA
d_gene: NA
j_gene: TRBJ2-5
v_gene: TRBV19
CDR3nt: TGTGCCAGTAGTATCCTCTGGGCAGAACAAGAGACCCAGTACTTC
CDR3aa: CASSILWAEQETQYF

abundance: NA
d_gene: TRBD2
j_gene: TRBJ2-2
v_gene: TRBV11-2
CDR3nt: TGTGCCAGCAGCTTAGGACTAGCGGAGAACACCGGGGAGCTGTTTTTT
CDR3aa: CASSLGLAENTGELFF

abundance: few
d_gene: NA
j_gene: TRBJ2-3
v_gene: TRBV7-8
CDR3nt: TGTGCCAGCAGCCCCGGGTGGCAAAGTTACACAGATACGCAGTATTTT
CDR3aa: CASSPGWQSYTDTQYF

abundance: NA
d_gene: TRBD1
j_gene: TRBJ2-5
v_gene: TRBV29-1
CDR3nt: TGCAGCGGGGGACAGGGCCAAGAGACCCAGTACTTC
CDR3aa: CSGGQGQETQYF

abundance: NA
d_gene: NA
j_gene: TRBJ1-1
v_gene: TRBV13
CDR3nt: TGTGCCAGCAGCTTAGGGACTAACACTGAAGCTTTCTTT
CDR3aa: CASSLGTNTEAFF

abundance: NA
d_gene: TRBD2
j_gene: TRBJ2-3
v_gene: TRBV14
CDR3nt: TGTGCCAGCAGCCAAGTGTCGAGCGGGGGGGCCCGCACAGATACGCAGTATTTT
CDR3aa: CASSQVSSGGARTDTQYF

abundance: NA
d_gene: NA
j_gene: TRBJ2-2
v_gene: TRBV5-1
CDR3nt: TGCGCCAGCAGCTTAACCGGGACACCTAACACCGGGGAGCTGTTTTTT
CDR3aa: CASSLTGTPNTGELFF

abundance: NA
d_gene: NA
j_gene: TRBJ1-4
v_gene: TRBV27
CDR3nt: TGTGCCAGCAGTCGGACATTTTCAACTAATGAAAAACTGTTTTTT
CDR3aa: CASSRTFSTNEKLFF

abundance: NA
d_gene: TRBD1
j_gene: TRBJ1-3
v_gene: TRBV19
CDR3nt: TGTGCCAGTAGTGACATCGGACAGGGTACTGGAAACACCATATATTTT
CDR3aa: CASSDIGQGTGNTIYF

abundance: NA
d_gene: NA
j_gene: TRBJ1-4
v_gene: TRBV7-2
CDR3nt: TGTGCCAGCAGCCAAAACACTCAGGGTCGAGGTGAAAAACTGTTTTTT
CDR3aa: CASSQNTQGRGEKLFF

abundance: NA
d_gene: TRBD1
j_gene: TRBJ1-1
v_gene: TRBV5-4
CDR3nt: TGTGCCAGCAGCTTGGGGGATGGACAGGGTAAAGCTTTCTTT
CDR3aa: CASSLGDGQGKAFF

abundance: NA
d_gene: TRBD2
j_gene: TRBJ2-1
v_gene: TRBV4-3
CDR3nt: TGCGCCAGCAGCCAAGAATTGCGACTAGCGGGGTTCTCCTACAATGAGCAGTTCTTC
CDR3aa: CASSQELRLAGFSYNEQFF

abundance: NA
d_gene: NA
j_gene: TRBJ1-1
v_gene: TRBV11-3
CDR3nt: TGTGCCAGCAGCTTAAGCGTGTACACTGAAGCTTTCTTT
CDR3aa: CASSLSVYTEAFF

abundance: NA
d_gene: TRBD1
j_gene: TRBJ2-6
v_gene: TRBV11-2
CDR3nt: TGTGCCAGCAGCTTAGGGACAGGTTTCTCTGGGGCCAACGTCCTGACTTTC
CDR3aa: CASSLGTGFSGANVLTF

abundance: NA
d_gene: TRBD1
j_gene: TRBJ1-2
v_gene: TRBV6-5
CDR3nt: TGTGCCAGCCGAGCAGGGACAGCCTATGGCTACACCTTC
CDR3aa: CASRAGTAYGYTF

abundance: once
d_gene: NA
j_gene: TRBJ2-5
v_gene: TRBV5-1
CDR3nt: TGCGCCAGCAGCTTGGAGGGCGGGGAGACCCAGTACTTC
CDR3aa: CASSLEGGETQYF

abundance: NA
d_gene: NA
j_gene: TRBJ2-7
v_gene: TRBV7-9
CDR3nt: TGTGCCAGCAGCTTAGGGACAAAATACGAGCAGTACTTC
CDR3aa: CASSLGTKYEQYF

abundance: once
d_gene: NA
j_gene: TRBJ1-4
v_gene: TRBV19
CDR3nt: TGTGCCAGTATAGGGGCACAGGAAAAACTGTTTTTT
CDR3aa: CASIGAQEKLFF

abundance: NA
d_gene: TRBD1
j_gene: TRBJ1-1
v_gene: TRBV7-2
CDR3nt: TGTGCCAGCAGCCCACCGCGATTTACAGGGGGCGGGTGGAGCACTGAAGCTTTCTTT
CDR3aa: CASSPPRFTGGGWSTEAFF

abundance: NA
d_gene: TRBD2
j_gene: TRBJ2-1
v_gene: TRBV7-9
CDR3nt: TGTGCCAGCAGCTTAGGGACTAGCTCCTACAATGAGCAGTTCTTC
CDR3aa: CASSLGTSSYNEQFF

abundance: NA
d_gene: TRBD1
j_gene: TRBJ1-2
v_gene: TRBV19
CDR3nt: TGTGCCAGTAACGTAAGGACAGGGATTGGCTATGGCTACACCTTC
CDR3aa: CASNVRTGIGYGYTF

abundance: NA
d_gene: TRBD1
j_gene: TRBJ1-3
v_gene: TRBV11-2
CDR3nt: TGTGCCAGCAGCTTAACAGGGGCGACCAGTGTCGGCACCATATATTTT
CDR3aa: CASSLTGATSVGTIYF

abundance: once
d_gene: NA
j_gene: TRBJ2-2
v_gene: TRBV7-9
CDR3nt: TGTGCCAGCAGCTTAGGTGCGGGGAGGACCGGGGAGCTGTTTTTT
CDR3aa: CASSLGAGRTGELFF

abundance: NA
d_gene: TRBD1
j_gene: TRBJ1-2
v_gene: TRBV29-1
CDR3nt: TGCAGCGTCGTACAGGGGGATTTCTATGGCTACACCTTC
CDR3aa: CSVVQGDFYGYTF

abundance: NA
d_gene: TRBD1
j_gene: TRBJ1-5
v_gene: TRBV5-8
CDR3nt: TGTGCCAGCAGCCCTCGGACAGGGCCCAATCAGCCCCAGCATTTT
CDR3aa: CASSPRTGPNQPQHF

abundance: NA
d_gene: TRBD1
j_gene: TRBJ2-2
v_gene: TRBV30
CDR3nt: TGTGCCTGGAAGTCGGGACAGCACACCGGGGAGCTGTTTTTT
CDR3aa: CAWKSGQHTGELFF

abundance: NA
d_gene: NA
j_gene: TRBJ1-1
v_gene: TRBV5-1
CDR3nt: TGCGCCAGCAGCTTGGTAACAGGGATTACTCTGAACACTGAAGCTTTCTTT
CDR3aa: CASSLVTGITLNTEAFF

abundance: NA
d_gene: TRBD1
j_gene: TRBJ2-7
v_gene: TRBV5-1
CDR3nt: TGCGCCAGCCACAGGGGCAATATCTACGAGCAGTACTTC
CDR3aa: CASHRGNIYEQYF

abundance: NA
d_gene: TRBD2
j_gene: TRBJ2-5
v_gene: TRBV4-2
CDR3nt: TGTGCCAGCAGCCAACACAGCGGGGACCAAGAGACCCAGTACTTC
CDR3aa: CASSQHSGDQETQYF

abundance: NA
d_gene: NA
j_gene: TRBJ1-5
v_gene: TRBV2
CDR3nt: TGTGCCAGCAGTGAAGACAGGGTGGGCAATCAGCCCCAGCATTTT
CDR3aa: CASSEDRVGNQPQHF

abundance: NA
d_gene: TRBD1
j_gene: TRBJ1-4
v_gene: TRBV7-9
CDR3nt: TGTGCCAGCAGCTTAGGGACAGGAAATGAAAAACTGTTTTTT
CDR3aa: CASSLGTGNEKLFF

abundance: NA
d_gene: NA
j_gene: TRBJ1-6
v_gene: TRBV15
CDR3nt: TGTGCCACCAGCAGAGCGCCCATTCTATCGGGGGATTCACCCCTCCACTTT
CDR3aa: CATSRAPILSGDSPLHF

abundance: NA
d_gene: TRBD2
j_gene: TRBJ2-3
v_gene: TRBV7-6
CDR3nt: TGTGCCAGCAGCTCGGGACTAGAGGCAGATACGCAGTATTTT
CDR3aa: CASSSGLEADTQYF

abundance: NA
d_gene: TRBD2
j_gene: TRBJ2-3
v_gene: TRBV2
CDR3nt: TGTGCCAGCAAGGGTAGCGGGAGCACAGATACGCAGTATTTT
CDR3aa: CASKGSGSTDTQYF

abundance: NA
d_gene: TRBD1
j_gene: TRBJ2-7
v_gene: TRBV6-1
CDR3nt: TGTGCCAGCACCGGGACAGGGGGCGACTACGAGCAGTACTTC
CDR3aa: CASTGTGGDYEQYF

abundance: NA
d_gene: TRBD1
j_gene: TRBJ2-7
v_gene: TRBV5-8
CDR3nt: TGTGCCAGCAGCTCAAGGACAGGGGGCTACGAGCAGTACTTC
CDR3aa: CASSSRTGGYEQYF

abundance: NA
d_gene: TRBD2
j_gene: TRBJ2-5
v_gene: TRBV10-2
CDR3nt: TGCGCCAGTCTTAGCGGGGTAAAAGAGACCCAGTACTTC
CDR3aa: CASLSGVKETQYF

abundance: NA
d_gene: NA
j_gene: TRBJ2-5
v_gene: TRBV10-3
CDR3nt: TGTGCCATTTCATCTACCGGAGGGGTCCAAGAGACCCAGTACTTC
CDR3aa: CAISSTGGVQETQYF

abundance: NA
d_gene: TRBD2
j_gene: TRBJ2-2
v_gene: TRBV5-1
CDR3nt: TGCGCCAGCAGCTTGGGCCTAGGCGGGGGGAACACCGGGGAGCTGTTTTTT
CDR3aa: CASSLGLGGGNTGELFF

abundance: NA
d_gene: TRBD1
j_gene: TRBJ1-2
v_gene: TRBV5-1
CDR3nt: TGCGCCAGCAGCGACCGGGACAGGGACGGCTACACCTTC
CDR3aa: CASSDRDRDGYTF

abundance: once
d_gene: TRBD1
j_gene: TRBJ1-1
v_gene: TRBV6-6
CDR3nt: TGTGCCAGCAGCCTACCCCCCGGACAGGGAACTGAAGCTTTCTTT
CDR3aa: CASSLPPGQGTEAFF

abundance: once
d_gene: NA
j_gene: TRBJ1-2
v_gene: TRBV13
CDR3nt: TGTGCCAGCAGCTTAGGACAGGGAACCTATGGCTACACCTTC
CDR3aa: CASSLGQGTYGYTF